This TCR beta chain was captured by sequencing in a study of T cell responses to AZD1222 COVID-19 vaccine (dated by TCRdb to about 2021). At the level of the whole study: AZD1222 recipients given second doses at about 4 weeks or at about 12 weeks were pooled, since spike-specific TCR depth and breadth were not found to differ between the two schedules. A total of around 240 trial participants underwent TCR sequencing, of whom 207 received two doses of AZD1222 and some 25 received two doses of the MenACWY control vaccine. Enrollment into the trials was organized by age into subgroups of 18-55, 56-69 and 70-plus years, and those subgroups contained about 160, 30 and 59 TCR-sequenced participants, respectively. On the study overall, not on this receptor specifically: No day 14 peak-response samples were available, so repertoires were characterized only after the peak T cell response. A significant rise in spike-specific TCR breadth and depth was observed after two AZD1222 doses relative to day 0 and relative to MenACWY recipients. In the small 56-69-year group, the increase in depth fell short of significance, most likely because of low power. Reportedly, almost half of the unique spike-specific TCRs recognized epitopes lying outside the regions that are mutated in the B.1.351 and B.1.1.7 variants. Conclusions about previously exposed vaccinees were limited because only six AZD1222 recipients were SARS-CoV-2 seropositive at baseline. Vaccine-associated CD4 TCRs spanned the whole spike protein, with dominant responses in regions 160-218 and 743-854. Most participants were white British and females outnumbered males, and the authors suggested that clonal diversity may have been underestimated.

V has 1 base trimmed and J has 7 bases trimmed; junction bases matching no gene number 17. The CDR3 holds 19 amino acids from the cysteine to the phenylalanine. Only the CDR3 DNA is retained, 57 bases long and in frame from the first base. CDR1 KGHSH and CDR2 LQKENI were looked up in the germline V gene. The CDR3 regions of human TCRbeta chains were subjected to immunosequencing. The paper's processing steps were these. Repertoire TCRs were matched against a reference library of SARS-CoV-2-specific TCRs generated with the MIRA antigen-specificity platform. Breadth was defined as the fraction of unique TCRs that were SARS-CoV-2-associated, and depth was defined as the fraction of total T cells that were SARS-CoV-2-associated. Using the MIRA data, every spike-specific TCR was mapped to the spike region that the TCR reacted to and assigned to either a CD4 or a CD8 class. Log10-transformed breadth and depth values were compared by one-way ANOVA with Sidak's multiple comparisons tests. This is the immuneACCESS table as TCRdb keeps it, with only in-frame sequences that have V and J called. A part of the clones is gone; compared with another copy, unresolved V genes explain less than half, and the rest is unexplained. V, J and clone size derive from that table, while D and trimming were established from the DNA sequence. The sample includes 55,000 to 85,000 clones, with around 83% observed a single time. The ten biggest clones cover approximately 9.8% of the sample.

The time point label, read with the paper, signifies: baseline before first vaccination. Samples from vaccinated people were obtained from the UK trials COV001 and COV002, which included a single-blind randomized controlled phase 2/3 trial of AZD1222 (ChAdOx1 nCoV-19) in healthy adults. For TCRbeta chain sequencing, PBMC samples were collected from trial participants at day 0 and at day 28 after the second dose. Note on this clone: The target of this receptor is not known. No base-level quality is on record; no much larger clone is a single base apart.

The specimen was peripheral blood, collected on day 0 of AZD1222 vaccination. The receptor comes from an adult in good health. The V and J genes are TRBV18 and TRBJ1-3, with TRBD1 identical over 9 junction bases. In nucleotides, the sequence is TGTGCCAGCTCACCACTGGGCCCCGGGACAGGGTCTTTTTGGAACACCATATATTTT. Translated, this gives CASSPLGPGTGSFWNTIYF.